This T cell receptor (beta chain) was retrieved from a study of PD-1 blockade in classical Hodgkin lymphoma. Each and every patient relapsed after autologous stem cell transplantation, and patients got differing brentuximab vedotin exposure. V lost 7 bases and J lost 2, with 9 bases in between. The CDR3 totals 12 residues. Germline CDR1 is SNHLY and CDR2 is FYNNEI. Concerning this clone itself: Its antigen is as yet unknown.

Overall study results and limits: The baseline diversity of complete responders showed similarity to that of newly diagnosed patients. Healthy donors reportedly exceeded newly diagnosed patients in baseline TCR diversity.

Assay used: immunoSEQ multiplex PCR; TCRdb lists only in-frame clones, some missing. The table lists under 20,000 clones, roughly 89% of them singletons. This specimen was peripheral blood mononuclear cells (PBMCs), taken before the second cycle of nivolumab. The TCR originated in a human donor with classical Hodgkin lymphoma. The chain joins TRBV2 to TRBJ2-7, with TRBD1 as a possible D gene (5 bases). The CDR3 sequence is CASNPDTYEQYF. DNA of the CDR3: TGTGCCAGCAACCCGGACACCTACGAGCAGTACTTC.